These 22 T cell receptor beta chains came from one sample sequenced in a study of blood T cell dynamics during melanoma immunotherapy. The time point is: week 3, after first cycle of checkpoint inhibitor. The repertoire was sequenced with immunoSEQ multiplex PCR; TCRdb's copy has only in-frame clones and lacks some. The table has about 7,600 clones, about 84% seen once; the top ten hold around 4.9%. This specimen was blood, taken from a patient treated with checkpoint blockade. The source is a human donor with melanoma.

This clone was recorded a few times. This chain links TRBV25-1 with TRBJ1-2; D uncertain. The CDR3 is 14 residues long. Germline loops: CDR1 MGHDK, CDR2 SYGVNS. Trimming pared 5 bases from V and 2 bases from J, leaving 12 bases between. The CDR3 loop is CASSSLRKNYGYTF. For the CDR3, the DNA is TGTGCCAGCAGTTCCCTCCGGAAGAACTATGGCTACACCTTC.

V is TRBV6-5 and J is TRBJ1-1; D is unresolved. Between the trimmed V and J ends, which lost 3 bases and 1 base, there was a span of 9 bases. Germline CDR1 is MNHEY and CDR2 is SVGAGI. CDR3 length equals 14 residues. The CDR3 DNA sequence: TGTGCCAGCAGTTATGACTCAACGAACACTGAAGCTTTCTTT. Residues: CASSYDSTNTEAFF.

V and J are TRBV7-6 and TRBJ2-1, with 9 bases that match TRBD2. Germline CDR1 and CDR2: SGHVS and FNYEAQ. J was trimmed by 0 bases and V by 5 bases; bases with no gene match: 8. The CDR3 sequence is 17 residues long. The CDR3 nucleotides are TGTGCCAGCAGCCCCCTCCTTAGCGGGAGCTCCTACAATGAGCAGTTCTTC. This codes for CASSPLLSGSSYNEQFF.

V is TRBV11-3 and J is TRBJ2-1; TRBD2 matches 10 bases. Germline assignment: CDR1 SGHNT and CDR2 YENEEA. V trimming: 4 bases; J trimming: 4 bases; junction bases outside the gene matches: 1. The length of the CDR3 is 14 residues. CDR3 protein: CASSSSGGYNEQFF. The CDR3 DNA sequence: TGTGCCAGCAGCTCTAGCGGGGGTTACAATGAGCAGTTCTTC.

This chain uses TRBV19 with TRBJ2-5; the D gene could be TRBD1 or TRBD2 (5 bases each). Matching the DNA end better, TRBJ2-7 makes the J call doubtful. Germline V gives CDR1 LNHDA, CDR2 SQIVND (reference sequence). This CDR3 region has 15 residues. CDR3 nucleotide sequence: TGTGCCAGTAGTCCGGGACGACGGAGCTCCTACGAGCAGTACTTC. This sequence encodes CASSPGRRSSYEQYF.

This chain joins TRBV9 and TRBJ2-3; 10 bases fit TRBD2. This CDR3 is built from 15 residues. V lost 2 bases, J lost 6 bases, and 6 bases stayed unmatched. Per germline, CDR1 SGDLS and CDR2 YYNGEE. The CDR3 nucleotides are TGTGCCAGCAGCGTTTCAGCGGGAGGGCGTGATACGCAGTATTTT. Translated: CASSVSAGGRDTQYF.

The rearrangement joins TRBV7-8 to TRBJ1-6; D not certain. The germline V and J ends were trimmed by 4 bases and 6 bases, with 13 bases remaining between them. This CDR3 is 15 amino acids long. CDR1 is SGHVS, CDR2 FQNEAQ, per germline. This CDR3 reads CASSSQTPINSPLHF. Written as DNA, the CDR3 is TGTGCCAGCAGCTCCCAGACACCTATTAATTCACCCCTCCACTTT.

The chain combines TRBV5-1 with TRBJ2-5; D not certain. The DNA end is a closer match to TRBJ2-7, so the J assignment may be wrong. There are 13 residues in the CDR3. Germline CDR1 and CDR2: SGHRS and YFSETQ. Written as DNA, the CDR3 is TGCGCCAGCAGCGCCGGACGTGGCTACGAGCAGTACTTC. This translates into CASSAGRGYEQYF.

The rearrangement uses TRBV18 and TRBJ1-1; D unresolved. This CDR3 comprises 13 residues. V lost 1 base and J lost 7, with 10 bases in between. Germline V gene sequence: CDR1 KGHSH, CDR2 LQKENI. DNA of the CDR3: TGTGCCAGCTCACCACGAAAAGGGCTTGAAGCTTTCTTT. This gives the protein CASSPRKGLEAFF.

This clone has just one count. In nucleotides, the CDR3 is TGTGCCAGCAATATACCGGGACTAGCGGGGACCTACGAGCAGTACTTC. This translates into CASNIPGLAGTYEQYF. This chain joins TRBV21-1 and TRBJ2-7; TRBD2, the table's D call, lacks a check against the DNA. TRBV21-1 is designated a pseudogene. CDR3 length: 16 amino acids.

CDR3 residues: CASSFTGGGTDTQYF. The DNA of the CDR3 is TGCGCCAGCAGCTTTACAGGGGGAGGCACAGATACGCAGTATTTT. This rearrangement joins TRBV5-1 to TRBJ2-3; 8 bases match TRBD1. Germline-derived CDR1 and CDR2 are SGHRS and YFSETQ. The CDR3 totals 15 residues. The ends lost 2 bases at V and 1 base at J; junction bases unmatched: 3.

The chain combines TRBV5-1 with TRBJ1-2, with unresolved D. V gave up 0 bases and J gave up 8 bases, with 14 bases separating them. Germline values: CDR1 SGHRS, CDR2 YFSETQ. This CDR3 is 14 amino acids long. CDR3 protein: CASSLAGVEAGYTF. As DNA, the CDR3 is TGCGCCAGCAGCTTGGCGGGTGTAGAAGCGGGCTACACCTTC.

The V call is TRBV28, the J call TRBJ1-2; a possible D gene is TRBD1 (6 bases). The CDR3 runs to 15 residues. In germline, CDR1 is MDHEN, CDR2 SYDVKM. V lost 5 bases, J lost 4 bases, and 17 bases lay in between. The CDR3 DNA sequence: TGTGCCAGCAGTCCAGGACAGCTATCAGGCTATGGCTACACCTTC. This sequence encodes CASSPGQLSGYGYTF.

This clone has only one observation. V usage is TRBV5-1 and J usage is TRBJ2-5; D possibly corresponds to TRBD1 (5 bases). The J call may be wrong; the DNA end is better matched by TRBJ2-7. CDR1 and CDR2 from the germline V gene are SGHRS and YFSETQ. The CDR3 has 14 residues. The CDR3 here is CASSWGRSSYEQYF. The DNA for the CDR3 is TGCGCCAGCAGCTGGGGCAGGAGCTCCTACGAGCAGTACTTC.

The gene calls are TRBV18 and TRBJ1-2; the D gene is possibly TRBD1 (5 bases). Germline CDR1 is KGHSH and CDR2 is LQKENI. Trimming stripped 4 bases from V and 3 bases from J, with 18 bases between. The CDR3 totals 16 residues. The CDR3 spells CASSQSGGGDYYGYTF. The CDR3 DNA follows: TGTGCCAGCTCACAATCGGGTGGAGGGGACTACTATGGCTACACCTTC.

V is TRBV4-1 and J is TRBJ2-6; 12 nucleotides line up with TRBD2. Germline V gives CDR1 MGHRA, CDR2 YSYEKL. J gave up 0 bases and V 4 bases, and 4 bases lay outside the gene matches. The CDR3 has 18 amino acids. The CDR3 here is CASSRGLAGTSGANVLTF. The CDR3 DNA reads TGCGCCAGCAGCCGGGGACTAGCGGGTACCTCTGGGGCCAACGTCCTGACTTTC.

This clone was seen a few times. V and J are TRBV28 and TRBJ1-3; D is unresolved. Trimming shortened V by 5 bases and J by 0 bases, and 11 bases separated the two germline ends. This CDR3 has 15 amino acids. Germline V lookup: CDR1 MDHEN, CDR2 SYDVKM. The CDR3 spells CASSLRVTSGNTIYF. Here the CDR3 DNA reads TGTGCCAGCAGTCTAAGGGTTACCTCTGGAAACACCATATATTTT.

For the CDR3, the DNA is TGTGCCAGCAGCCAAGAACGAGGGCGGAGGACCTACGAGCAGTACTTC. The encoded protein is CASSQERGRRTYEQYF. The chain couples TRBV4-2 to TRBJ2-7; D is possibly TRBD2 (5 bases). The CDR3 covers 16 residues. Germline V CDR1 and CDR2: LGHNA, YNFKEQ. Trimming removed 0 bases at V and 2 bases at J, with 14 bases between.

This rearrangement joins TRBV12-5 to TRBJ1-1; D is ambiguous. The germline V gene encodes CDR1 LGHNT and CDR2 FRNRAP. There are 16 residues in the CDR3. V was cut by 0 bases and J by 4 bases, with 15 bases left in between. The CDR3 sequence: CASGLVLSRMGTEAFF. As DNA, the CDR3 is TGTGCTAGTGGTTTGGTACTAAGTAGGATGGGCACTGAAGCTTTCTTT.

The V and J genes are TRBV6-6 and TRBJ1-5; D unclear. This CDR3 is built from 12 residues. The germline V and J ends were trimmed by 4 bases and 1 base, with 2 bases remaining between them. Germline values: CDR1 MNHNY, CDR2 SVGAGI (reference sequence). The CDR3 loop reads CASSWSNQPQHF. The CDR3 DNA follows: TGTGCCAGCAGTTGGAGCAATCAGCCCCAGCATTTT.

The chain is built from TRBV28 and TRBJ2-5, with 10 bases aligning to TRBD1. The CDR3 runs 15 residues. CDR1 and CDR2 (germline): MDHEN, SYDVKM. V was pared by 7 bases and J by 2 bases, with 7 bases of the junction left unmatched. The CDR3: CASNPGQGYQETQYF. The DNA for the CDR3 is TGTGCCAGCAACCCGGGACAGGGGTATCAAGAGACCCAGTACTTC.

The chain uses TRBV19 and TRBJ1-1, with D unclear. CDR3 length: 17 residues. Trimming took off 3 bases at V and 6 bases at J, with 23 bases between the two ends. Germline V CDR1 and CDR2: LNHDA, SQIVND (reference sequence). The CDR3 loop reads CASSMLNRGIGRAEAFF. DNA for the CDR3: TGTGCCAGTAGTATGCTCAATCGGGGTATAGGGAGGGCTGAAGCTTTCTTT.